These 20 T cell receptor beta chains share one sample of origin, sequenced in a study of shared clonotypes between healthy human individuals. The table came from immunoSEQ multiplex PCR; TCRdb's copy has only in-frame clones and leaves some out. The data contain about 2.4 million clones, more than 80% of them singletons. Source material: naive CD4+ T cells sorted from blood. Subset in this sample: CD45RA+ positively selected. The receptors here all came from a man aged 18 to 29 in good health.

This chain uses TRBV11-3 with TRBJ2-2; D may match TRBD1 or TRBD2 (5 bases each). The ends were cut back, 4 bases at V and 4 bases at J, with 10 bases in the middle. The CDR3 runs to 14 residues. In germline, CDR1 is SGHNT, CDR2 YENEEA. As DNA, the CDR3 is TGTGCCAGCAGCTACGGGGACCCCACCGGGGAGCTGTTTTTT. Translating gives CASSYGDPTGELFF.

This clone has a handful of counts. This chain uses TRBV7-9 with TRBJ1-3; D is unclear. CDR1 SEHNR and CDR2 FQNEAQ come from the germline V gene (reference sequence). The ends were cut back, 1 base at V and 1 base at J, with 5 bases in the middle. The CDR3 runs to 14 residues. The CDR3 sequence: CASSLELSGNTIYF. The CDR3 DNA reads as TGTGCCAGCAGCTTAGAACTTTCTGGAAACACCATATATTTT.

As to this clone: This CDR3 is also generated by other DNA sequences in the sample. V and J are TRBV18 and TRBJ1-1, with a weak D call TRBD1 (6 bases). The V gene lost 1 base and the J gene lost 1 base, with 7 bases spanning the gap. Germline V gene lookup returns CDR1 KGHSH and CDR2 LQKENI. The CDR3 spans 14 residues. The CDR3 loop is CASSPLGQNTEAFF. CDR3 DNA sequence: TGTGCCAGCTCACCACTGGGACAGAACACTGAAGCTTTCTTT.

V is TRBV30 and J is TRBJ1-2; 8 nucleotides match TRBD1. CDR1 and CDR2 from the germline V gene are GTSNPN and SVGIG (reference sequence). V lost 2 bases, J lost 4 bases, and 15 bases stayed unmatched. This CDR3 is 17 amino acids long. CDR3 bases: TGTGCCTGGAGTCTTCCCAGTGGGCAGGGGGCGGTCTATGGCTACACCTTC. Its translation is CAWSLPSGQGAVYGYTF.

V gene TRBV10-3 combines with J gene TRBJ1-4; 7 nucleotides line up with TRBD1. With 6 bases clipped from V and 7 bases from J, the junction kept 2 bases outside the gene matches. The CDR3 is 12 residues long. Looked up from germline, CDR1 is ENHRY and CDR2 is SYGVKD. The CDR3 nucleotides read TGTGCCATCAGGGGACAGAGTGAAAAACTGTTTTTT. Translated: CAIRGQSEKLFF.

The CDR3 spells CASSYRSAGGRETQYF. The DNA for the CDR3 is TGTGCCAGCAGTTACCGTTCTGCGGGGGGGCGTGAGACCCAGTACTTC. The chain recombines TRBV6-6 with TRBJ2-5, with 9 bases that match TRBD2. The CDR3 extends over 16 amino acids. The germline CDR1 and CDR2 sequences are MNHNY and SVGAGI (reference sequence). V lost 2 bases to trimming and J lost 5 bases; unmatched junction nucleotides: 9.

V gene TRBV4-1 combines with J gene TRBJ2-2; D is possibly TRBD2 (5 bases). The CDR3 contains 14 residues. Germline V gives CDR1 MGHRA, CDR2 YSYEKL. Trimming pared 0 bases from V and 6 bases from J, leaving 8 bases between. The chain's CDR3 is CASSQDRGPGELFF. CDR3 DNA: TGCGCCAGCAGCCAAGACCGGGGTCCCGGGGAGCTGTTTTTT.

This clone was seen only once. This chain links TRBV18 with TRBJ2-2, with a tentative D call TRBD1 (6 bases). Deletions cut 4 bases from V and 0 bases from J, with 9 bases between. CDR3 length: 15 amino acids. Germline-derived CDR1 and CDR2 are KGHSH and LQKENI. CDR3 residues: CASSRQASNTGELFF. Here the CDR3 DNA reads TGTGCCAGCTCACGACAGGCATCGAACACCGGGGAGCTGTTTTTT.

V and J are TRBV5-1 and TRBJ1-3; 7 bases map to TRBD1. The CDR3 covers 15 residues. Unmatched junction bases numbered 4, after V lost 4 bases and J lost 0 bases. Germline V gives CDR1 SGHRS, CDR2 YFSETQ. CDR3 in amino acids: CASSPGTDSGNTIYF. The CDR3 DNA reads as TGCGCCAGCAGCCCCGGGACAGACTCTGGAAACACCATATATTTT.

J is TRBJ2-5 and V is TRBV19, with 7 bases aligning to TRBD1. Trimming at V came to 5 bases and at J to 0 bases, leaving 9 bases not matched to a gene. CDR1 and CDR2 from the germline V gene are LNHDA and SQIVND (reference sequence). The CDR3 runs 16 residues. The CDR3 here is CASSLRTGDHQETQYF. In DNA, the CDR3 is TGTGCCAGTAGTCTTAGGACAGGCGACCACCAAGAGACCCAGTACTTC.

This sequence joins TRBV11-2 and TRBJ2-2; weak D call: TRBD1 (6 bases). The V and J ends lost 4 bases and 0 bases respectively, with 12 bases between them. CDR1 SGHAT and CDR2 FQNNGV come from the germline V gene. The CDR3 totals 16 residues. The CDR3 region has the DNA TGTGCCAGCAGCTCCAGGGGAGATACGAACACCGGGGAGCTGTTTTTT. It yields the protein CASSSRGDTNTGELFF.

V gene TRBV7-3 combines with J gene TRBJ2-2, with a tentative D call TRBD1 (5 bases). V lost 6 bases to trimming and J lost 2 bases, with 13 bases between them. The CDR3 loop spans 15 amino acids. Germline CDR1 reads SGHTA; CDR2 reads FQGTGA. CDR3 region: CASSTGHLNTGELFF. CDR3 DNA sequence: TGTGCCAGCAGTACCGGACACCTAAACACCGGGGAGCTGTTTTTT.

The gene calls are TRBV5-1 and TRBJ2-4; D gene uncertain. Germline-derived CDR1 and CDR2 are SGHRS and YFSETQ. V lost 0 bases and J lost 8, with 15 bases in between. There are 15 residues in the CDR3. The CDR3 region is CASSLDQSLRYIQYF. The CDR3 DNA reads as TGCGCCAGCAGCTTGGACCAGAGCTTACGGTACATTCAGTACTTC. The full variable domain, completed using reference TRBV5-1 and TRBJ2-4, is KAGVTQTPRYLIKTRGQQVTLSCSPISGHRSVSWYQQTPGQGLQFLFEYFSETQRNKGNFPGRFSGRQFSNSRSEMNVSTLELGDSALYLCASSLDQSLRYIQYFGAGTRLSVL.

This clone was found a few times. The genes are TRBV7-9 and TRBJ1-2; 7 nucleotides agree with TRBD1. CDR3 length: 14 residues. Germline lookup yields CDR1 SEHNR and CDR2 FQNEAQ (reference sequence). The trim removed 5 bases at V and 4 bases at J, leaving 7 bases unmatched. CDR3 protein: CASSPGTDPYGYTF. For the CDR3, the DNA is TGTGCCAGCAGCCCAGGGACAGACCCCTATGGCTACACCTTC.

The count of this clone is one. The chain has TRBV6-1 and TRBJ2-7; D perhaps matches TRBD1 (5 bases). The V and J ends lost 4 bases and 1 base respectively, with 20 bases between them. Germline lookup yields CDR1 MNHNS and CDR2 SASEGT. This CDR3 region has 17 residues. CDR3 protein: CASSAQPETVGSYEQYF. The CDR3, as DNA: TGTGCCAGCAGTGCCCAGCCGGAGACAGTGGGTTCCTACGAGCAGTACTTC.

The V call is TRBV7-3, the J call TRBJ1-6; D unclear. CDR1 and CDR2 from the germline V gene are SGHTA and FQGTGA. The V end was cut by 0 bases, the J end by 7 bases, with 10 bases between. There are 15 residues in the CDR3. CDR3 in amino acids: CASSLTKLGNSPLHF. The CDR3 DNA follows: TGTGCCAGCAGCTTAACGAAACTCGGGAATTCACCCCTCCACTTT.

The V and J genes are TRBV19 and TRBJ2-1; TRBD2 agrees at 13 bases. CDR3 size: 20 residues. Losses at the gene ends were 1 base for V and 5 bases for J; bases not matched to a gene: 14. Germline loops: CDR1 LNHDA, CDR2 SQIVND (reference sequence). The CDR3, as DNA: TGTGCCAGTAGTATAGGGAGACAGAGTTGGGGACTAGCGGGACACAATGAGCAGTTCTTC. This sequence encodes CASSIGRQSWGLAGHNEQFF. Drawing the rest from reference TRBV19 and TRBJ2-1, the complete variable domain is DGGITQSPKYLFRKEGQNVTLSCEQNLNHDAMYWYRQDPGQGLRLIYYSQIVNDFQKGDIAEGYSVSREKKESFPLTVTSAQKNPTAFYLCASSIGRQSWGLAGHNEQFFGPGTRLTVL.

The chain recombines TRBV28 with TRBJ2-2; a weak D match, TRBD2 (5 bases). Trimming pared 6 bases from V and 3 bases from J, leaving 20 bases between. This CDR3 spans 17 amino acids. The germline gives CDR1 MDHEN, CDR2 SYDVKM. As DNA, the CDR3 is TGTGCCAGCAGCATCACCGGACTGCGAGAGGACACCGGGGAGCTGTTTTTT. Its translation: CASSITGLREDTGELFF.

V and J are TRBV6-5 and TRBJ2-3, with D unresolved. This CDR3 has 15 amino acids. Trimming removed 0 bases at V and 4 bases at J, with 11 bases between. Germline V gene lookup returns CDR1 MNHEY and CDR2 SVGAGI. The CDR3 reads CASSYSIDKPDTQYF. The CDR3 DNA is TGTGCCAGCAGTTACTCGATCGACAAGCCAGATACGCAGTATTTT.

J is TRBJ1-3 and V is TRBV28, with TRBD1 as a possible D gene (5 bases). The CDR3 runs 12 residues. The germline V and J ends were trimmed by 8 bases and 6 bases, with 11 bases remaining between them. Germline loops: CDR1 MDHEN, CDR2 SYDVKM. The CDR3 bases are TGTGCCAGCGTGGGGGTTGCAAACACCATATATTTT. As protein: CASVGVANTIYF.